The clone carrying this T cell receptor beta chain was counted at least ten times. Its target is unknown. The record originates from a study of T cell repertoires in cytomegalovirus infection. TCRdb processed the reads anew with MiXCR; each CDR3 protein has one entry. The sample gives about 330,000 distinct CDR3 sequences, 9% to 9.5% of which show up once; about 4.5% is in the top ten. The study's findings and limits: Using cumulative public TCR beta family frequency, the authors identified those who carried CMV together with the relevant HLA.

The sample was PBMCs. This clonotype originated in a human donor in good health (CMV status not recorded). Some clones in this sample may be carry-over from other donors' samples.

CDR3 nucleotides: TGTGCCAGCTCCCAATACAGGGGGCCTGCAACTAATGAAAAACTGTTTTTT. The encoded protein is CASSQYRGPATNEKLFF. The chain combines TRBV6-5 with TRBJ1-4, with 9 nucleotides matching TRBD1. This CDR3 region has 17 residues. V lost 8 bases, J lost 0 bases, and 10 bases stayed unmatched. Germline CDR1 is MNHEY and CDR2 is SVGAGI.